Listed below are T cell receptor beta chains from one sample, sequenced in a study of shared clonotypes between healthy human individuals. Profiling relied on immunoSEQ multiplex PCR, and the TCRdb table lists in-frame clones only, not all of them. The data contain more than 2 million clones, roughly 95% of them singletons. Sequencing was carried out using naive CD8+ T cells sorted from blood. These receptors all stem from a man aged 18 to 30 in good health. Both conserved end residues are part of each CDR3. A D gene is named only where the DNA matches it firmly. Rows give clone size only sometimes, using once, few, many, or a class for an expanded clone.

j_gene	abundance	d_gene	v_gene	CDR3nt	CDR3aa
TRBJ2-7	NA	NA	TRBV4-3	TGCGCCAGCAGCCAAGCTAGTGAGGGGCGGGGAAACGAGCAGTACTTC	CASSQASEGRGNEQYF
TRBJ1-1	NA	NA	TRBV9	TGTGCCAGCAGCGTAGGATTGTTAGGTCTGAACACTGAAGCTTTCTTT	CASSVGLLGLNTEAFF
TRBJ2-2	NA	NA	TRBV5-4	TGTGCCAGCAGCTTTCCAGGGGCCGGGGAGCTGTTTTTT	CASSFPGAGELFF
TRBJ1-2	once	NA	TRBV6-5	TGTGCCAGCAGTTTATCGGTCCAGGGCTCAATCGATGGCTACACCTTC	CASSLSVQGSIDGYTF
TRBJ2-1	NA	TRBD1	TRBV4-3	TGCGCCAGCAGCCAGTACAGGGGGAATGAGCAGTTCTTC	CASSQYRGNEQFF
TRBJ2-1	NA	NA	TRBV10-1	TGCGCCAGCAGTGAGGGAGGGAATGAGCAGTTCTTC	CASSEGGNEQFF
TRBJ2-7	NA	NA	TRBV6-1	TGTGCCAGCAGGGTAGGGGAAGGCTACGAGCAGTACTTC	CASRVGEGYEQYF
TRBJ2-1	NA	TRBD2	TRBV5-1	TGCGCCAGCAGCACAACTAGCGGGGATTACAATGAGCAGTTCTTC	CASSTTSGDYNEQFF
TRBJ2-5	NA	TRBD2	TRBV15	TGTGCCACCAGCGAACTAGCGGGGCGCCCGGAGACCCAGTACTTC	CATSELAGRPETQYF
TRBJ1-3	NA	NA	TRBV4-1	TGCGCCAGCAGCCAAGCTCGTGGGGGCTCTGGAAACACCATATATTTT	CASSQARGGSGNTIYF
TRBJ2-2	NA	NA	TRBV19	TGTGCCGTTCAAATATCGCGAGGCGGGGAGCTGTTTTTT	CAVQISRGGELFF
TRBJ2-1	NA	NA	TRBV4-3	TGCGCCAGCAGCCAAGATCGCTTCGGGCCCCACAATGAGCAGTTCTTC	CASSQDRFGPHNEQFF
TRBJ2-7	NA	NA	TRBV30	TGTGCCTGGACCCTCCGCGGGGACGAGCAGTACTTC	CAWTLRGDEQYF
TRBJ1-1	NA	NA	TRBV10-2	TGCGCCAGCAGTTCACCGTCACTGATGAACACTGAAGCTTTCTTT	CASSSPSLMNTEAFF
TRBJ2-5	NA	NA	TRBV2	TGTGCAGGGGGCGCGGGAGAGGCCGGCGAGACCCAGTACTTC	CAGGAGEAGETQYF
TRBJ1-2	NA	NA	TRBV6-1	TGTGCCAGCAGTGAAGGACAGTTTTATGGCTACACCTTC	CASSEGQFYGYTF
TRBJ1-2	NA	NA	TRBV4-2	TGTGCCAGCAGCCAAGTTTTAACTGACCATGGCTACACCTTC	CASSQVLTDHGYTF
TRBJ2-3	NA	TRBD2	TRBV4-2	TGTGCCAGCAGCCAGTCACTAGCGGGCAACACAGATACGCAGTATTTT	CASSQSLAGNTDTQYF